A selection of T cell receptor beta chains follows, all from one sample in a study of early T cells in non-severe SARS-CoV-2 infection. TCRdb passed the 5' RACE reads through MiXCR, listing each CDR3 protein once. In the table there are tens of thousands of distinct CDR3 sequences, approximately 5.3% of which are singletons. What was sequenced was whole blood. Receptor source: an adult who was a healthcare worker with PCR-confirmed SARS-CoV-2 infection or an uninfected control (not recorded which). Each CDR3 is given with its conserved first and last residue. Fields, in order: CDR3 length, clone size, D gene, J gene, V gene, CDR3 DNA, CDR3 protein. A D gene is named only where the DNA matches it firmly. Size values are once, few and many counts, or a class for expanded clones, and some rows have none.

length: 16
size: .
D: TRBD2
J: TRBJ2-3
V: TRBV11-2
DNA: TGTGCCAGCAGCTTAGAACTAGCGGATAGCACAGATACGCAGTATTTT
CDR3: CASSLELADSTDTQYF

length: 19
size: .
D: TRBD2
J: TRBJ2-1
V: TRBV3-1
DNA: TGTGCCAGCAGTTACGGACTAGCGGGGGGGATGGGTTTTTTGAATGAGCAGTTCTTC
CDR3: CASSYGLAGGMGFLNEQFF

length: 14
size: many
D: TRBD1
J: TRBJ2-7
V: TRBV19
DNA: TGTGCCAGTAGTGGTGGACAGGTCTCCTACGAGCAGTACTTC
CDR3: CASSGGQVSYEQYF

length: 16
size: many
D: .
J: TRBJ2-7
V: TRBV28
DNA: TGTGCCAGCAGTTCCGCCGAAAGCGGGCGGAACTACGAGCAGTACTTC
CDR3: CASSSAESGRNYEQYF

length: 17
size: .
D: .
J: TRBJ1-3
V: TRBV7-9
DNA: TGTGCCAGCAGCCATCCCCTTCAAACAGGGTCGGAAAACACCATATATTTT
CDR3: CASSHPLQTGSENTIYF

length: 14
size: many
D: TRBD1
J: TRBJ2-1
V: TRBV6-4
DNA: TGTGCCAGCAGTTCAGAGACAGGGGTCGATGAGCAGTTCTTC
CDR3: CASSSETGVDEQFF

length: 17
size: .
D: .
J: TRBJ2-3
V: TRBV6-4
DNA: TGTGCCAGCAGTGATCGGAGGGACGTTAGGAACCCAGATACGCAGTATTTT
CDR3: CASSDRRDVRNPDTQYF

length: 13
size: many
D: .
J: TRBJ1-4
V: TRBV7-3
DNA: TGTGCCAGCAGCGCAGGGGCTAATGAAAAACTGTTTTTT
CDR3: CASSAGANEKLFF

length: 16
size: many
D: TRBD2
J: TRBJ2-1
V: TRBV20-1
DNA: TGCAGTGCTAGAGATCATAGACTAGCGCTGGGTAATGAGCAGTTCTTC
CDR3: CSARDHRLALGNEQFF

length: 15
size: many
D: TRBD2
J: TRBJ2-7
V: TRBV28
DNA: TGTGCCAGCAGTTTAGAAATAGCGGGGGGCGCCGAGCAGTACTTC
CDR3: CASSLEIAGGAEQYF

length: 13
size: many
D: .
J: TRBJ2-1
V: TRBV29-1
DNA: TGCAGCGCCACTGGGACGGCGTACAATGAGCAGTTCTTC
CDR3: CSATGTAYNEQFF

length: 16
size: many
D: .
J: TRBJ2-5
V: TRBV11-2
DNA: TGTGCCAGCAGCATAGATACCCAAGTGGGGATGGAGACCCAGTACTTC
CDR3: CASSIDTQVGMETQYF

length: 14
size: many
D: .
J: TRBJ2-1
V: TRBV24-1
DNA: TGTGCCACCCAGACGGGGAGCTCCTACAATGAGCAGTTCTTC
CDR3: CATQTGSSYNEQFF

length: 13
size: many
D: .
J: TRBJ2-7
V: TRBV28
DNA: TGTGCCAGCAGTTTGGTGGGGACCTACGAGCAGTACTTC
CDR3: CASSLVGTYEQYF

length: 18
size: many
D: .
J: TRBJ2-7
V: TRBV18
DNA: TGTGCCAGCTCATCTGGGGCATATGGGGGAGCTGCGAGTTACGAGCAGTACTTC
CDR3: CASSSGAYGGAASYEQYF

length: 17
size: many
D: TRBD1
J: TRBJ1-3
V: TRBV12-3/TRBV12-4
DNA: TGTGCCAGCAGCATAACACTACAGGGGGGCGCTGGAAACACCATATATTTT
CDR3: CASSITLQGGAGNTIYF

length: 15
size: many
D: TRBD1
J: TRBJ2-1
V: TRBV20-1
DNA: TGCAGTGCTAGGGGGCAGGGGGAATCCTACAATGAGCAGTTCTTC
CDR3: CSARGQGESYNEQFF

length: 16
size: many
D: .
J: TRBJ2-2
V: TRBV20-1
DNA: TGCAGTGCAAGGAGGGGGGCGGGAGCGGGCACCGGGGAGCTGTTTTTT
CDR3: CSARRGAGAGTGELFF

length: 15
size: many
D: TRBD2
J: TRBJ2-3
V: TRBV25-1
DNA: TGTGCCAGCAGTGAACTAGCGGGACACACAGATACGCAGTATTTT
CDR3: CASSELAGHTDTQYF

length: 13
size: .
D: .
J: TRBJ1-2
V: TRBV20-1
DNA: TGCAGTGCTAGGGCAGTGGGTGTTAATGGCTACACCTTC
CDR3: CSARAVGVNGYTF

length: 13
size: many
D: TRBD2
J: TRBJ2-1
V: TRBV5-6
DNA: TGTGCCAGCAGCATAGCGGGAGAGCGGGAGCAGTTCTTC
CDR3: CASSIAGEREQFF

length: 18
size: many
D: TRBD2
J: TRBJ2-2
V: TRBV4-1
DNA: TGCGCCAGCAGCCTCTCGAGAGGTCTAGCGGGAGATACCGGGGAGCTGTTTTTT
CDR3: CASSLSRGLAGDTGELFF

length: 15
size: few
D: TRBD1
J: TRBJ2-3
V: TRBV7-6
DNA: TGTGCCAGCAGCTCCGGGACAGGTTCATCAGATACGCAGTATTTT
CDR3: CASSSGTGSSDTQYF

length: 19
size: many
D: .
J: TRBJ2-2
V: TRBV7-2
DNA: TGTGCCAGCAGGTTAAGGCTAAGGGAGCGGGCCCTTAACACCGGGGAGCTGTTTTTT
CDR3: CASRLRLRERALNTGELFF

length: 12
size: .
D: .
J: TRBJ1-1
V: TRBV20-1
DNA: TGCAGTGTAGCGGGTCAGAACACTGAAGCTTTCTTT
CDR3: CSVAGQNTEAFF

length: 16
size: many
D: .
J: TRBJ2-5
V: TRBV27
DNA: TGTGCCAGCAGTCTCAATTATGGGGGTTCGATGGAGACCCAGTACTTC
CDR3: CASSLNYGGSMETQYF

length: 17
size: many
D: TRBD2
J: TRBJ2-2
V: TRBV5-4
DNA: TGTGCCAGCAGCTTGGGGGCTAGCGGGAGCTCGGCCGGGGAGCTGTTTTTT
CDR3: CASSLGASGSSAGELFF

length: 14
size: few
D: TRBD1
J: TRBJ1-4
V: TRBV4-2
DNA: TGTGCCAGCAGCCCTGGGACAGGGAATGAAAAACTGTTTTTT
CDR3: CASSPGTGNEKLFF

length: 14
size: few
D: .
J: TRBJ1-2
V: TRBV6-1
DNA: TGTGCCAGCAGTGAAGCGGGCAGGGCTGGCGGCTACACCTTC
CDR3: CASSEAGRAGGYTF

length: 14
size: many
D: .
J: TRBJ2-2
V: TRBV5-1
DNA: TGCGCCAGCAGCTCCGGACAGAACACCGGGGAGCTGTTTTTT
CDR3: CASSSGQNTGELFF

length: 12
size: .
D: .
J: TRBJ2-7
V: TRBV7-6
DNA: TGTGTCAGCAGCTTAGGAGATTACGAGCAGTACTTC
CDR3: CVSSLGDYEQYF

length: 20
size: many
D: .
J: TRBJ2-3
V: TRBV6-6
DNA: TGTGCCAGCAGTTACTCGGACCGGAGACCCATCACGATCATAACAGATACGCAGTATTTT
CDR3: CASSYSDRRPITIITDTQYF

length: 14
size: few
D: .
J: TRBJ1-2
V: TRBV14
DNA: TGTGCCAGCAGCCATACCGGGACCCCTGGGGGCTACACCTTC
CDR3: CASSHTGTPGGYTF

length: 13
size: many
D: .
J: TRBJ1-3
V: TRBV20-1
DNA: TGCAGTGCCAGAACTGGGACAGGAAACACCATATATTTT
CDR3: CSARTGTGNTIYF

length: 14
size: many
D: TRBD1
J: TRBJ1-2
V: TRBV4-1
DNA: TGCGCCAGCAGCCAAGAGGACAGGGGCTATGGCTACACCTTC
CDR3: CASSQEDRGYGYTF

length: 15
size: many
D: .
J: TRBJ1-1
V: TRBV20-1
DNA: TGCAGTGCACACCCACCCTATCCGCGGGGCACTGAAGCTTTCTTT
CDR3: CSAHPPYPRGTEAFF

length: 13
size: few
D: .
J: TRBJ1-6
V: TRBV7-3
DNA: TGTGCCAGCAGCTTGACCTATAATTCACCCCTCCACTTT
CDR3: CASSLTYNSPLHF

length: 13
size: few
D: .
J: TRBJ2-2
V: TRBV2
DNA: TGTGCCAGCAGGATGACCCCGGCCGGGGAGCTGTTTTTT
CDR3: CASRMTPAGELFF

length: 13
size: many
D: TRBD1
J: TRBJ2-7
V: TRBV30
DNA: TGTGCCTGGAGTGGCACAGGGGTGTACGAGCAGTACTTC
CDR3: CAWSGTGVYEQYF

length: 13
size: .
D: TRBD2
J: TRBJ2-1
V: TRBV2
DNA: TGTGCCAGCATACTAGCGGGAGGTAATGAGCAGTTCTTC
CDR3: CASILAGGNEQFF

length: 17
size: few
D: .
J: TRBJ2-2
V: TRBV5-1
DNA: TGCGCCAGCAGCGTAGGTATACAGATCGCGAACACCGGGGAGCTGTTTTTT
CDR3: CASSVGIQIANTGELFF

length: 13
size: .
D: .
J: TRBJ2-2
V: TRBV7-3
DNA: TGTGCCAGCAGCTTAAGTTCCACCGGGGAGCTGTTTTTT
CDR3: CASSLSSTGELFF

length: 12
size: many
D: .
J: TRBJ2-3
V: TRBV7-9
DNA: TGTGCCAGCAGCTCAGGGGCAGATACGCAGTATTTT
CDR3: CASSSGADTQYF

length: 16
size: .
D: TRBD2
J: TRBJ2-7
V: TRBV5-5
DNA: TGTGCCAGCAGCCCCTTCAGCGGGAGGATTTCCTACGAGCAGTACTTC
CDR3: CASSPFSGRISYEQYF

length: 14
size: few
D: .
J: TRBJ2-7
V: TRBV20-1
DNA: TGCAGTGCCCGCCGCCCCCGAGACTCCTACGAGCAGTACTTC
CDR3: CSARRPRDSYEQYF

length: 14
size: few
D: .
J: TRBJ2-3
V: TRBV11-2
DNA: TGTGCCAGCAGCTTAGATCGTTGGACAGATACGCAGTATTTT
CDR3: CASSLDRWTDTQYF

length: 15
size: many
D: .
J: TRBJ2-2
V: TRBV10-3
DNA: TGTGCCATCAGTGGCGGCGGAGTTGGAACCGGGGAGCTGTTTTTT
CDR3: CAISGGGVGTGELFF

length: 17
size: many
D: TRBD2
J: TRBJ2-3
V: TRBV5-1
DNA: TGCGCCAGCAGTAAGGGACTAGCGGGAGACGGCACAGATACGCAGTATTTT
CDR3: CASSKGLAGDGTDTQYF

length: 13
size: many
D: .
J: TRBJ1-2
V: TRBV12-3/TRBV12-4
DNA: TGTGCCAGCAGCGAGAACAGGGTCTATGGCTACACCTTC
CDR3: CASSENRVYGYTF

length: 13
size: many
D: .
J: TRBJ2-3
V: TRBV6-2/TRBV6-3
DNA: TGTGCCAGCCAGGAGCTGACCACAGATACGCAGTATTTT
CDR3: CASQELTTDTQYF

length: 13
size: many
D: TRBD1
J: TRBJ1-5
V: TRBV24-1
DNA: TGTGCCACCAGTGATTCAGGGGGTCAGCCCCAGCATTTT
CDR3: CATSDSGGQPQHF

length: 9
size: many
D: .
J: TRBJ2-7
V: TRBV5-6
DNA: TGTGCCAGCAGCTACGAGCAGTACTTC
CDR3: CASSYEQYF

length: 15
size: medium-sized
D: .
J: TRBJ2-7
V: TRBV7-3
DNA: TGTGCCAGCAGCTTAATGTGGCAGACCCTTCGCGAGCAGTACTTC
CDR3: CASSLMWQTLREQYF

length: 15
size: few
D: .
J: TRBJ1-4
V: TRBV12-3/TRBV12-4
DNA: TGTGCCAGCTCCGGGCAGGGCGTCGGGATTGGAAAACTGTTTTTT
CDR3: CASSGQGVGIGKLFF

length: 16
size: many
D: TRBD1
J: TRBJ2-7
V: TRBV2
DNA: TGTGCCAGCAGAACCGGGACAGGGATTGGGATCTACGAGCAGTACTTC
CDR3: CASRTGTGIGIYEQYF

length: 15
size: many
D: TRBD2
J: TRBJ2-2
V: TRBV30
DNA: TGTGCCTGGAGTGAACTAGCGGAGAACACCGGGGAGCTGTTTTTT
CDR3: CAWSELAENTGELFF

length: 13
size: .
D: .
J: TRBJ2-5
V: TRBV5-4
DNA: TGTGCCAGCAGCTCCGAACCGGGGGAGACCCAGTACTTC
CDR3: CASSSEPGETQYF